This paragraph reports one TCR beta chain. Its antigen is not known. It was with 60 Vbeta and 13 Jbeta primers that the PCR ran. Clones were sequenced by immunoSEQ multiplex PCR, and TCRdb holds only the in-frame ones, with some missing. The sample includes more than 85,000 clones, around four fifths seen only once; the top ten take 2% to 3%. Trimming stripped 5 bases from V and 2 bases from J, with 21 bases between. The CDR3 consists of 18 residues. Germline CDR1 SGHVS, CDR2 FNYEAQ. This sample is drawn from a study of cytomegalovirus exposure and HLA in healthy donors. Study findings and constraints: TCR beta V- and J-gene trimming was later associated with a missense DCLRE1C variant. Reportedly, a later analysis found an Asian-associated ancestry cluster had fewer N-insertions than the approximately 670-donor mean.

The sequenced sample was PBMCs. V usage is TRBV7-6 and J usage is TRBJ1-4, with a possible D match to TRBD1 (5 bases). The sequence derives from a man between 40 and 49 years old in good health and CMV-seronegative. CDR3 residues: CASSLMGHQRYTNEKLFF. The CDR3 DNA sequence: TGTGCCAGCAGCCTTATGGGGCATCAAAGATACACTAATGAAAAACTGTTTTTT. Complete variable domain (other parts from reference TRBV7-6 and TRBJ1-4): GAGVSQSPRYKVTKRGQDVALRCDPISGHVSLYWYRQALGQGPEFLTYFNYEAQQDKSGLPNDRFSAERPEGSISTLTIQRTEQRDSAMYRCASSLMGHQRYTNEKLFFGSGTQLSVL.